This section outlines one T cell receptor beta chain sequence together with its context. What it binds is unknown. The sample originates from a study of lymphopenia after photon versus proton radiotherapy. Study-wide points: In patients who died, overall survival fell as post-nadir TCR diversity dropped more. Relative stability marked proton patients; photon patients lost diversity and naive cells. After lymphocyte nadir, photon-treated repertoires showed oligoclonal expansion, especially CD8+ Temra. Better survival with proton therapy was suggested as possible, not demonstrated.

Only in-frame clones appear in the TCRdb table, and some are missing; sequencing was by immunoSEQ multiplex PCR. In the table there are about 3,300 clones, roughly 76% of which are singletons. Material: peripheral blood, obtained from a patient treated with proton-based radiotherapy. This sequence was found in a man older than 75 with esophageal cancer.

The CDR3 DNA is TGTGCCAGCACGGGGACTAGCGGGAGAGGGAACACCGGGGAGCTGTTTTTT. It translates to CASTGTSGRGNTGELFF. This chain links TRBV7-8 with TRBJ2-2, with TRBD2 matching over 14 bases. Looked up from germline, CDR1 is SGHVS and CDR2 is FQNEAQ. Germline trimming cut 7 bases from V and 1 base from J; bases unmatched to any gene: 5. The CDR3 loop spans 17 amino acids.